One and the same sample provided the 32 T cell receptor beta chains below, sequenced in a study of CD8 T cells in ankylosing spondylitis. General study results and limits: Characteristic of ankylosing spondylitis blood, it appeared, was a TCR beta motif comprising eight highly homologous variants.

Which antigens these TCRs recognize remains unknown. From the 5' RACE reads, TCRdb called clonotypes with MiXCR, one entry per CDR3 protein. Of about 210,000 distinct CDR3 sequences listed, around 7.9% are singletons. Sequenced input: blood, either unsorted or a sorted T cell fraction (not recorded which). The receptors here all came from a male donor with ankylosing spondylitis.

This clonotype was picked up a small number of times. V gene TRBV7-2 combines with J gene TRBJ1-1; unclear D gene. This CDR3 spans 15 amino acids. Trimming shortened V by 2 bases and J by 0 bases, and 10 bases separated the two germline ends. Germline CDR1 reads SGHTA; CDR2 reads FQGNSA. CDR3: CASSLSDFMNTEAFF. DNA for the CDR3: TGTGCCAGCAGCTTATCGGACTTCATGAACACTGAAGCTTTCTTT. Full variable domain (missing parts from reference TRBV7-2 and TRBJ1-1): GAGVSQSPSNKVTEKGKDVELRCDPISGHTALYWYRQSLGQGLEFLIYFQGNSAPDKSGLPSDRFSAERTGGSVSTLTIQRTQQEDSAVYLCASSLSDFMNTEAFFGQGTRLTVV.

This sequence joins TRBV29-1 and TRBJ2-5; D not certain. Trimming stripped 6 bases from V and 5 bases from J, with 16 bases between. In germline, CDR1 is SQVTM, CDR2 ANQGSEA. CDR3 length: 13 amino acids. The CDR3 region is CSVMFQVSETQYF. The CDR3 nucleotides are TGCAGCGTCATGTTTCAGGTATCGGAGACCCAGTACTTC.

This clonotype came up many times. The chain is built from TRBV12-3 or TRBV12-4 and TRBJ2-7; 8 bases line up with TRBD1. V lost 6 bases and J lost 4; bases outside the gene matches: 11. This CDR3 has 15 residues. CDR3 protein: CASSPSRRTGYEQYF. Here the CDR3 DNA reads TGTGCCAGCAGCCCATCTCGAAGGACAGGGTACGAGCAGTACTTC.

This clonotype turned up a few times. The DNA for the CDR3 is TGTGCCAGCACCCCAACGAGCTCCTACAATGAGCAGTTCTTC. The encoded protein is CASTPTSSYNEQFF. The chain employs TRBV5-5 and TRBJ2-1, with unresolved D. V lost 6 bases to trimming and J lost 0 bases, with 10 bases between them. The CDR3 spans 14 residues. Germline loops: CDR1 SGHKS, CDR2 YYEKEE (reference sequence). The full variable domain, with the rest looked up from reference TRBV5-5 and TRBJ2-1, is DAGVTQSPTHLIKTRGQQVTLRCSPISGHKSVSWYQQVLGQGPQFIFQYYEKEERGRGNFPDRFSARQFPNYSSELNVNALLLGDSALYLCASTPTSSYNEQFFGPGTRLTVL.

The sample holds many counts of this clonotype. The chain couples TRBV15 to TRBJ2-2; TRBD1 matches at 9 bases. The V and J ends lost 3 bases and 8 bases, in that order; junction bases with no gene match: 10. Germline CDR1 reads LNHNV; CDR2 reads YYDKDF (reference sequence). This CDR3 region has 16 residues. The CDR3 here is CATSSPRGQGTGELFF. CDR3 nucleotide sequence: TGTGCCACCAGCAGCCCCAGGGGACAGGGCACAGGGGAGCTGTTTTTT. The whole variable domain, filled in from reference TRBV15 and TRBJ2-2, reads DAMVIQNPRYQVTQFGKPVTLSCSQTLNHNVMYWYQQKSSQAPKLLFHYYDKDFNNEADTPDNFQSRRPNTSFCFLDIRSPGLGDTAMYLCATSSPRGQGTGELFFGEGSRLTVL.

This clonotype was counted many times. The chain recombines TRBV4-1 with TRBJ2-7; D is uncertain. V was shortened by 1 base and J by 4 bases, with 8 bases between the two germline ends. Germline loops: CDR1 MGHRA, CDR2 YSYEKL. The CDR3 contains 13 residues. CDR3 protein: CASSQVGPYEQYF. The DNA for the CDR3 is TGCGCCAGCAGCCAAGTGGGTCCGTACGAGCAGTACTTC.

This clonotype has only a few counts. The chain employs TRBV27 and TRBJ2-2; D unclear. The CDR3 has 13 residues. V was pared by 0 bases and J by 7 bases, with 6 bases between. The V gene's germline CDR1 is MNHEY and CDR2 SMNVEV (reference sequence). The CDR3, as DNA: TGTGCCAGCAGTTTATCGTCCATCGGGGAGCTGTTTTTT. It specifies CASSLSSIGELFF.

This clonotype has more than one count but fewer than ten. CDR3 protein: CASSFLGPDHEQYF. CDR3 DNA: TGTGCCAGCAGTTTCTTGGGGCCGGATCACGAGCAGTACTTC. The chain employs TRBV28 and TRBJ2-7; D is possibly TRBD1 (5 bases). Trimming pared 3 bases from V and 5 bases from J, leaving 14 bases between. CDR3 size: 14 residues. The germline CDR1 and CDR2 sequences are MDHEN and SYDVKM.

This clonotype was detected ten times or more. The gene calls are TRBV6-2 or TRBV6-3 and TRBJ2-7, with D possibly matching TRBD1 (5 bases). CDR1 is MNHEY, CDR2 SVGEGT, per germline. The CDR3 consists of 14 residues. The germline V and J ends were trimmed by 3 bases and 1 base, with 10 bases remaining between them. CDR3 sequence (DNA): TGTGCCAGCAGTTATAACAGGATATCCTACGAGCAGTACTTC. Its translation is CASSYNRISYEQYF.

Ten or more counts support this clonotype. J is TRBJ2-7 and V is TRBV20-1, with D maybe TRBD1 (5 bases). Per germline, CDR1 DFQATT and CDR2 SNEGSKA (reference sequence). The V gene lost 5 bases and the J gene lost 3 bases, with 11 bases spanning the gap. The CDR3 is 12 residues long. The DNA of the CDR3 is TGCAGTGCTCACCGACAGTTCTACGAGCAGTACTTC. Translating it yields CSAHRQFYEQYF.

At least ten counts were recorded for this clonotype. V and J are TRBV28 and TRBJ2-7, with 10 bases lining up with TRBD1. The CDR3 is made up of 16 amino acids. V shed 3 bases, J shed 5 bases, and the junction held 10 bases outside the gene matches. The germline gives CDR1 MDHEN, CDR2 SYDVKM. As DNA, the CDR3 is TGTGCCAGCAGTTTGGGGGACAGGGGTGATTTGGACGAGCAGTACTTC. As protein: CASSLGDRGDLDEQYF.

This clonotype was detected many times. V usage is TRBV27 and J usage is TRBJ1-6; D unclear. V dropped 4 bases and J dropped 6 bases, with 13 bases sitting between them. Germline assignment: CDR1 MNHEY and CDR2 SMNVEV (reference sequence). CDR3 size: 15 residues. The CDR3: CASSSVQIRNSPLHF. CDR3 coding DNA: TGTGCCAGCAGTTCCGTACAGATTCGTAATTCACCCCTCCACTTT.

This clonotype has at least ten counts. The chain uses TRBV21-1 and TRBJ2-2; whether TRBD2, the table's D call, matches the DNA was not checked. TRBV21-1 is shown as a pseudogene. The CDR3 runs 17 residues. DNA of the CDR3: TGTGCCAGCAGGGACGGACTAGCGGGAGCGAACACCGGGGAGCTGTTTTTT. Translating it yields CASRDGLAGANTGELFF.

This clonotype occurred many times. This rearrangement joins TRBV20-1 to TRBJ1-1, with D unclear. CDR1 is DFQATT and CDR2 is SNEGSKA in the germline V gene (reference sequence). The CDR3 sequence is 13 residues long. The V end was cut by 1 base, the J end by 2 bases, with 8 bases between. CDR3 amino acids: CSARGATNTEAFF. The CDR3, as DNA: TGCAGTGCTAGAGGAGCTACAAACACTGAAGCTTTCTTT.

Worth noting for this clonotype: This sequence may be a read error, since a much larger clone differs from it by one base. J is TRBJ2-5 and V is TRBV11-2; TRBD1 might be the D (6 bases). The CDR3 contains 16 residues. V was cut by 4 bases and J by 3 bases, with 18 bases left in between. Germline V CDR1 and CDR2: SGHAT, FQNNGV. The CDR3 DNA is TGTGCCAGCAGCTCCAGATCAGGGGCTTCCAAAGAGACCCAGTACTTC. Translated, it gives CASSSRSGASKETQYF.

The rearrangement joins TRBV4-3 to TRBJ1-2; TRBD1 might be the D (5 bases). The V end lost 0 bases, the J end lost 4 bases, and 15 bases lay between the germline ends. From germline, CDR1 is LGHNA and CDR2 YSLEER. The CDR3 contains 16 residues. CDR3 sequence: CASSQDRQGTGYGYTF. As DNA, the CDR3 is TGCGCCAGCAGCCAAGATCGTCAGGGAACGGGCTATGGCTACACCTTC.

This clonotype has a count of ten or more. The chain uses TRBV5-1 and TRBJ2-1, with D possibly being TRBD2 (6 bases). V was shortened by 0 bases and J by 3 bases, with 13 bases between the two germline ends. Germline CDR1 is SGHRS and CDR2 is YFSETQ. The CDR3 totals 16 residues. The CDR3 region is CASSLEGLAFYNEQFF. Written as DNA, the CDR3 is TGCGCCAGCAGCTTGGAAGGTCTAGCGTTCTACAATGAGCAGTTCTTC.

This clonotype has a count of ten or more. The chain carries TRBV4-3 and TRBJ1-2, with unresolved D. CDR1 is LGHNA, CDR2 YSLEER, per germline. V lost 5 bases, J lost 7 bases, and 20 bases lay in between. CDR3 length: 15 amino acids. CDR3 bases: TGCGCCAGCAGCGACCTGAGAGGTCCTATGGGTGGCTACACCTTC. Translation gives CASSDLRGPMGGYTF.

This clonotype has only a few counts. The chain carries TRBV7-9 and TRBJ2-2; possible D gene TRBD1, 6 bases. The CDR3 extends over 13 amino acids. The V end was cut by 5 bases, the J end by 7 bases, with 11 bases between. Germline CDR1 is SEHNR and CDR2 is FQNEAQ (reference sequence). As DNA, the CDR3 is TGTGCCAGCAGCCCAGGGGTTTTCGGGGAGCTGTTTTTT. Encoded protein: CASSPGVFGELFF.

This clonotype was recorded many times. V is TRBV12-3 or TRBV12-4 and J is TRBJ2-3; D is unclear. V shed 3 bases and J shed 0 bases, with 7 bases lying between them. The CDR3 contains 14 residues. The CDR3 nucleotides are TGTGCCAGCAGTTTGGGTTCTAGCACAGATACGCAGTATTTT. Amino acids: CASSLGSSTDTQYF.

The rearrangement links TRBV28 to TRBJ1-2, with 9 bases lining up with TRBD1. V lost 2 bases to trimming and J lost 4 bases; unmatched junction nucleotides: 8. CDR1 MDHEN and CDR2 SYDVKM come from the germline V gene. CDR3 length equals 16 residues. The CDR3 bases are TGTGCCAGCAGTTTAAGTAGTACAGGGGGCACCTATGGCTACACCTTC. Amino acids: CASSLSSTGGTYGYTF.

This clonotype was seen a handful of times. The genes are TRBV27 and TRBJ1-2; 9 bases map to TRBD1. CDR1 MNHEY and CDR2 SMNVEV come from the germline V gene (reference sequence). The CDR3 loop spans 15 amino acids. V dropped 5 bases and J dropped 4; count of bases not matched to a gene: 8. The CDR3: CASSALPQGAYGYTF. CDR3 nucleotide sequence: TGTGCCAGCAGTGCCCTCCCACAGGGGGCCTATGGCTACACCTTC.

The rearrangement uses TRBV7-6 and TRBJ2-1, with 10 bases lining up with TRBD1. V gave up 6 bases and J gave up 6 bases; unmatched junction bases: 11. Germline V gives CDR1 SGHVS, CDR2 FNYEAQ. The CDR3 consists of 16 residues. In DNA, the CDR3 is TGTGCCAGCAGTTTAAGCGGGACAGGGGCGAGCAATGAGCAGTTCTTC. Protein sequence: CASSLSGTGASNEQFF.

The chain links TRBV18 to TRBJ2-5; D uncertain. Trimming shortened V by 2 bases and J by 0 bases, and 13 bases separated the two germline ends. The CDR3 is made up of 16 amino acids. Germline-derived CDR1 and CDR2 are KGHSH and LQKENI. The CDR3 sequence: CASSPGDLPYQETQYF. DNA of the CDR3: TGTGCCAGCTCACCAGGAGACTTACCGTACCAAGAGACCCAGTACTTC.

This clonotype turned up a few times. CDR3 coding DNA: TGTGCCAGTAGTTCTTCAGTACTAGCCAAAAACATTCAGTACTTC. Translating it yields CASSSSVLAKNIQYF. The rearrangement links TRBV19 to TRBJ2-4; D remains ambiguous. Germline V gene sequence: CDR1 LNHDA, CDR2 SQIVND (reference sequence). The CDR3 spans 15 residues. Trimming stripped 5 bases from V and 0 bases from J, with 11 bases between.

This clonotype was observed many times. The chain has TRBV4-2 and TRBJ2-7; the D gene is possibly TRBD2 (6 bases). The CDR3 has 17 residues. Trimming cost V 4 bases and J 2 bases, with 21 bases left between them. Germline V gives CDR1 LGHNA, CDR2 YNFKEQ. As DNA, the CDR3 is TGTGCCAGCAGCCCGGAAGTATTGGGGGAGGCCCCCTACGAGCAGTACTTC. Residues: CASSPEVLGEAPYEQYF.

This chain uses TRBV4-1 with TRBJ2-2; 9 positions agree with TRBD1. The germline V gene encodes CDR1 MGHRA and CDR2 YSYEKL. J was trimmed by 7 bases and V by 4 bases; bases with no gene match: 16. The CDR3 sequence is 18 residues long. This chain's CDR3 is CASSLRDRADPVIGELFF. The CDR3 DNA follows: TGCGCCAGCAGCCTCCGGGACAGGGCAGATCCTGTTATCGGGGAGCTGTTTTTT.

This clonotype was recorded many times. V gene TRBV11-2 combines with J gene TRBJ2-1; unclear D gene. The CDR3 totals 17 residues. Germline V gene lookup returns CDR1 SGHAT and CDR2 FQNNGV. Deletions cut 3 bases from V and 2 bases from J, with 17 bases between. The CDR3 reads CASSLGLAAFTYNEQFF. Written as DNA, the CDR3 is TGTGCCAGCAGCTTGGGCTTGGCGGCCTTTACCTACAATGAGCAGTTCTTC.

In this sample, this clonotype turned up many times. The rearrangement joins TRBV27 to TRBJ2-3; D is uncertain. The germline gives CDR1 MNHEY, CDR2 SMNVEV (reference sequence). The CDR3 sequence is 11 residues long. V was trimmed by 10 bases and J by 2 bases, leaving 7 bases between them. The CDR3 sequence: CATLTTDTQYF. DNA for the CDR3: TGTGCCACCCTTACCACAGATACGCAGTATTTT.

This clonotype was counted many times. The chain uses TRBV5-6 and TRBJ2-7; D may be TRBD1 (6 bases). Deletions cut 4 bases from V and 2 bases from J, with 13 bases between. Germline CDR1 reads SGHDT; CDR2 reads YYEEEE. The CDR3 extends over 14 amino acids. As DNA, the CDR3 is TGTGCCAGCAGCCCCCGGGGACAACCCTACGAGCAGTACTTC. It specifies CASSPRGQPYEQYF. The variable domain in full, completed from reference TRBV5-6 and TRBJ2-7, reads DAGVTQSPTHLIKTRGQQVTLRCSPKSGHDTVSWYQQALGQGPQFIFQYYEEEERQRGNFPDRFSGHQFPNYSSELNVNALLLGDSALYLCASSPRGQPYEQYFGPGTRLTVT.

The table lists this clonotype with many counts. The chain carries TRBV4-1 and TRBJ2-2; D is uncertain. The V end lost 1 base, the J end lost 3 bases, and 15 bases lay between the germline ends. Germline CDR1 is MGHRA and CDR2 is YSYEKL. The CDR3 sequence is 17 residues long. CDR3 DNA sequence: TGCGCCAGCAGCCAAGCCCCTGACGGGTACTACACCGGGGAGCTGTTTTTT. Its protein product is CASSQAPDGYYTGELFF.

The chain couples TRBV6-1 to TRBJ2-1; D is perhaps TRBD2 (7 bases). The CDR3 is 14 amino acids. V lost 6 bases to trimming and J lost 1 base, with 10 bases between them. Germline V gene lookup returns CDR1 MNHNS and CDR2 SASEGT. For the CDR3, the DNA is TGTGCCAGCAGAGGGGGGGTATCCTACAATGAGCAGTTCTTC. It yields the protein CASRGGVSYNEQFF.